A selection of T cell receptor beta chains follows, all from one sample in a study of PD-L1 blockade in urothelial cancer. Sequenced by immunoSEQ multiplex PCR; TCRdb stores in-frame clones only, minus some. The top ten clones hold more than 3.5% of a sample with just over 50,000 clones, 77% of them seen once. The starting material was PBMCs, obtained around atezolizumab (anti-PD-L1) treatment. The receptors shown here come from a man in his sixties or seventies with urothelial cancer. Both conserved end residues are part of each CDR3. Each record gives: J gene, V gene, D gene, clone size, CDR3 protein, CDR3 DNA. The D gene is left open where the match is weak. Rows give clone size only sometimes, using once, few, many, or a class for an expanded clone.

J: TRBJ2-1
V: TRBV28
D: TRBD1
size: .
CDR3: CASSLPQGVQFF
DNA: TGTGCCAGCAGCCTACCCCAGGGGGTGCAGTTCTTC

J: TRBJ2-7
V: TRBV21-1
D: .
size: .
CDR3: CASSKGGQRDSYEQYF
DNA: TGTGCCAGCAGCAAAGGGGGACAGCGAGACTCCTACGAGCAGTACTTC

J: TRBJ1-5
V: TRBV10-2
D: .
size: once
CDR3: CASSESGSNQPQHF
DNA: TGCGCCAGCAGTGAGTCGGGCAGCAATCAGCCCCAGCATTTT

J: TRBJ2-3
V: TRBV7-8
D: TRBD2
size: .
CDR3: CASSSTSGGYTDTQYF
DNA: TGTGCCAGCAGCTCAACTAGCGGGGGGTACACAGATACGCAGTATTTT

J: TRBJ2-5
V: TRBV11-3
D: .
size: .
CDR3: CASSLGRETQYF
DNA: TGTGCCAGCAGCTTGGGCAGGGAGACCCAGTACTTC

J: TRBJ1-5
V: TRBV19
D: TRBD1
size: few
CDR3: CASRNRGSNQPQHF
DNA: TGTGCCAGTAGGAACAGGGGTAGCAATCAGCCCCAGCATTTT

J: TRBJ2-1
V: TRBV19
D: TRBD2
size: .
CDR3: CASSIIFGAGGSLGRNEQFF
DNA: TGTGCCAGTAGTATTATCTTTGGAGCGGGAGGCTCGCTGGGACGCAATGAGCAGTTCTTC

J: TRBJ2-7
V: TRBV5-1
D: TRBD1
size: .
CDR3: CASSLGGGQGYYEQYF
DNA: TGCGCCAGCAGCTTGGGAGGGGGACAGGGATACTACGAGCAGTACTTC

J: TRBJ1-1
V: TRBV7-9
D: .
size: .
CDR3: CASSFQDNQGTEAFF
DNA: TGTGCCAGCAGCTTTCAGGACAATCAGGGGACTGAAGCTTTCTTT

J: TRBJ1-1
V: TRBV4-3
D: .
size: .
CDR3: CASSQVRVTEAFF
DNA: TGCGCCAGCAGCCAAGTACGGGTCACTGAAGCTTTCTTT

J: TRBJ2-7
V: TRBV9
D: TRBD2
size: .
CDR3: CASSVASGGIYEQYF
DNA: TGTGCCAGCAGCGTAGCTAGCGGGGGCATCTACGAGCAGTACTTC

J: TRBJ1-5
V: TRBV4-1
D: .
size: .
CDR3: CASSQGPEVSNQPQHF
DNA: TGCGCCAGCAGCCAGGGGCCAGAGGTTAGCAATCAGCCCCAGCATTTT

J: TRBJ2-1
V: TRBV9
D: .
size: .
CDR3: CASSRDSDNEQFF
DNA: TGTGCCAGCAGCCGGGACTCCGACAATGAGCAGTTCTTC

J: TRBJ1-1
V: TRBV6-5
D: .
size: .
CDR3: CASSYFGEVGTEAFF
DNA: TGTGCCAGCAGTTACTTTGGAGAAGTCGGCACTGAAGCTTTCTTT

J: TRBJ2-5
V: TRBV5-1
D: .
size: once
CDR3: CASSLSQGRETQYF
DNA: TGCGCCAGCAGCTTGAGCCAGGGGCGGGAGACCCAGTACTTC

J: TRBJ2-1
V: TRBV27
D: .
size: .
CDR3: CASSLIPGQKGSYNEQFF
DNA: TGTGCCAGCAGTTTAATCCCTGGACAGAAGGGATCCTACAATGAGCAGTTCTTC

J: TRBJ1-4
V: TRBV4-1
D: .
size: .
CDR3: CASSPRQDARELFF
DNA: TGCGCCAGCAGCCCGAGACAGGACGCCCGGGAACTGTTTTTT

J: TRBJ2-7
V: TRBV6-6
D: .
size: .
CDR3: CASSYGQSLREQYF
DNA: TGTGCCAGCAGTTACGGACAGAGCCTGCGCGAGCAGTACTTC

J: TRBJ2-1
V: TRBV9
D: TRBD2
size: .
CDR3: CASSGGLGNNEQFF
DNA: TGTGCCAGCAGCGGGGGACTAGGCAACAATGAGCAGTTCTTC

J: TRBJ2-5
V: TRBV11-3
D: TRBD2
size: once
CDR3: CASSLALAGAETQYF
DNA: TGTGCCAGCAGCTTAGCACTAGCGGGAGCAGAGACCCAGTACTTC

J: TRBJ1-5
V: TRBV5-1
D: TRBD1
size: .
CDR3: CASSLVQGGQPQHF
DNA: TGCGCCAGCAGCTTGGTACAGGGGGGTCAGCCCCAGCATTTT

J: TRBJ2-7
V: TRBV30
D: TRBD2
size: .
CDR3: CAWRIAGASYEQYF
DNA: TGTGCCTGGAGGATAGCGGGGGCGTCCTACGAGCAGTACTTC

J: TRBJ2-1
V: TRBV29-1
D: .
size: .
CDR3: CSVLAPYSSYNEQFF
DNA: TGCAGCGTTCTAGCGCCGTATAGCTCCTACAATGAGCAGTTCTTC

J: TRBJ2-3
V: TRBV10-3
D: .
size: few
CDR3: CAISEFKAGSGTDTQYF
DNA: TGTGCCATCAGTGAGTTCAAAGCGGGTTCGGGCACAGATACGCAGTATTTT

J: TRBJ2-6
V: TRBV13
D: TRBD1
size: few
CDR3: CASSPRDRVLVGSGANVLTF
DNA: TGTGCCAGCAGCCCACGGGACAGGGTACTGGTTGGCTCTGGGGCCAACGTCCTGACTTTC

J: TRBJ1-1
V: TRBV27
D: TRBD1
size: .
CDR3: CASSSNRGIGTEAFF
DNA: TGTGCCAGCAGTTCAAACAGGGGGATAGGCACTGAAGCTTTCTTT

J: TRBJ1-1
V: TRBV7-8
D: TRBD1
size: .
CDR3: CASSWTGTEAFF
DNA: TGTGCCAGCAGCTGGACAGGGACTGAAGCTTTCTTT